This T cell receptor beta chain is from a study of beta chain features in type 1 diabetes. Study as a whole: In age, gender and cell yields, patients were similar to healthy donors. Study results and limitations: Comparison showed that naive, central memory and Treg TCRB repertoires appeared more similar among patients than among healthy donors.

Reverse transcription of all isolated RNA meant that expressed TCRB transcripts were sequenced. TCRdb keeps only in-frame clones here, not all; method: immunoSEQ multiplex PCR. The table lists roughly 400,000 clones, about 15% of them singletons. Note on this clone: Its antigen is not known.

Germline V gene sequence: CDR1 SGDLS, CDR2 YYNGEE. CDR3 length: 15 amino acids. The J segment lost 2 bases and the V segment lost 3 bases, leaving 2 bases of the junction unmatched. There was one heparinised blood draw per donor, averaging around 100 mL. Stem cell-like memory, regulatory, central memory and naive CD4+ cells were sorted via CD45RO/CCR7/CD25/CD127/CD95/CD27. The chain joins TRBV9 to TRBJ2-2, with TRBD2 matching 9 bases. The sample taken for sequencing was naive CD4+ T cells from blood. The clonotype originates from a woman aged 18-30 years in good health. The CDR3 DNA reads TGTGCCAGCAGCGGGACTAGCGTAAACACCGGGGAGCTGTTTTTT. Translated: CASSGTSVNTGELFF.